The TCR beta chain under discussion was sequenced for a study of cytomegalovirus exposure and HLA in healthy donors. Study results and caveats: Indistinguishable V segments, including TRBV6-2 and TRBV6-3, were excluded.

Healthy bone marrow donors made up the donors. The CDR3 totals 19 residues. Trimming took 1 base from V and 3 from J, leaving 21 bases between them. Per germline, CDR1 LGHNA and CDR2 YNFKEQ. Amplification used 60 Vbeta primers and 13 Jbeta primers. Assay: immunoSEQ multiplex PCR; the TCRdb copy retains only in-frame clones and omits some. The sample has 150,000 to 200,000 clones, 81% seen once. Points on this clone: Its antigen is currently unknown.

Sequenced: PBMCs. The J gene is TRBJ2-2, the V gene TRBV4-2; D might be TRBD2 (6 bases). The TCR sequence derives from a man in his late teens or twenties in good health and CMV-seronegative. In DNA, the CDR3 is TGTGCCAGCAGCCAAGCTATGTTACTAGCCGGAGGGGACACCGGGGAGCTGTTTTTT. As protein: CASSQAMLLAGGDTGELFF.